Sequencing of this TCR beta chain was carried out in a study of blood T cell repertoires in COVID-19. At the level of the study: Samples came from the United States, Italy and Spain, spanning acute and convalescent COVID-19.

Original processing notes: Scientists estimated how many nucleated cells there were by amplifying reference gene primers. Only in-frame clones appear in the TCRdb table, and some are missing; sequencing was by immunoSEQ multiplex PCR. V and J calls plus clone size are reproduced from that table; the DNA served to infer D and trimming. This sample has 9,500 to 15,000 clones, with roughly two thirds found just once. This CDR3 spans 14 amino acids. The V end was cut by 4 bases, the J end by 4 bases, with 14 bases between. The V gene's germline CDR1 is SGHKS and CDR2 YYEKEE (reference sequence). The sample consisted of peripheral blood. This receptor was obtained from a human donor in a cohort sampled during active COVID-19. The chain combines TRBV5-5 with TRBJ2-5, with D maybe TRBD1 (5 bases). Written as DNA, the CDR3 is TGTGCCAGCAGCAAGCCCCAGGGTAGAGAGACCCAGTACTTC. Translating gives CASSKPQGRETQYF.